This T cell receptor beta chain was sequenced for a study of control samples from healthy donors and cancer patients (dated by TCRdb to about 2020). V lost 5 bases and J lost 7 bases, and the count of bases not matched to a germline gene is 10. The CDR3 runs 15 residues from the cysteine to the phenylalanine. Here the CDR3 DNA is all that survives: 45 bases in frame from base 1. Via the germline V gene (reference sequence), CDR1 is MNHEY and CDR2 SMNVEV. Worth noting for this clone: The target of this receptor is not known. Base qualities are not at hand, and no much larger clone is one base apart.

The library came from the immunoSEQ multiplex PCR assay. In TCRdb, the immuneACCESS table is reduced to in-frame sequences with V and J assigned. These tables do not hold every clone; where another copy was compared, an unresolved V gene accounts for under half, and the others remain unexplained. For this sample there are approximately 100,000 clones; over 75% appear just once. The ten largest account for about 4% of the sample. The source is a woman aged 18-35 years in good health. The chain employs TRBV27 and TRBJ2-1; 8 nucleotides in the junction match TRBD1. Source material: blood. Here the CDR3 is given as CASSLTGTGFNEQFF. The nucleotide sequence is given as TGTGCCAGCAGTCTCACCGGGACAGGATTTAATGAGCAGTTCTTC.